The clone carrying this T cell receptor beta chain has only a few counts. The entry originates in a study of blood T cell repertoires in COVID-19. The wider study: Donors in the United States, Italy and Spain gave samples during acute or convalescent COVID-19.

Deletions cut 8 bases from V and 5 bases from J, with 13 bases between. Per germline, CDR1 MDHEN and CDR2 SYDVKM. The CDR3 runs 13 residues. The table came from immunoSEQ multiplex PCR; TCRdb's copy has only in-frame clones and leaves some out. This table has about 180,000 clones, around 83% appearing once. The source is a human donor in a cohort sampled during active COVID-19. V gene TRBV28 combines with J gene TRBJ1-3; D possibly corresponds to TRBD1 (5 bases). The sample was peripheral blood. CDR3 DNA sequence: TGTGCCAGCCGCCAGGGTAATAGAAACACCATATATTTT. Protein sequence: CASRQGNRNTIYF.